A selection of T cell receptor beta chains follows, all from one sample in a study of cytotoxic CD8 clonotypes in ibrutinib-treated CLL. This table comes from immunoSEQ multiplex PCR, and its TCRdb copy is limited to in-frame clones, with some not included. Here the sample spans about 120,000 clones, about 53% being singletons. The sequenced sample was PBMCs, obtained after 24 months of ibrutinib treatment. These receptors were collected from a human donor with chronic lymphocytic leukemia. The conserved cysteine and the conserved F or W are not part of the CDR3 here. The D gene is left open where the match is weak.

cdr3_aa,j_call,d_call,v_call
ASSFRAPQDTEAF,TRBJ1-1,.,TRBV5-1
ASSATGANTEAF,TRBJ1-1,TRBD1,TRBV6-1
ASSVGGDSNYEQY,TRBJ2-7,TRBD1,TRBV9
AWGSITGLAGGQF,TRBJ2-1,TRBD2,TRBV30
ASGLGSGENYGYT,TRBJ1-2,.,TRBV12-5
ASSLRDFPNSPLH,TRBJ1-6,.,TRBV7-8
ARSLQPGQKAFWTQY,TRBJ2-3,TRBD1,TRBV5-3
ASSPTDTGNTIY,TRBJ1-3,.,TRBV18
ASSLAPGADTQY,TRBJ2-3,.,TRBV28
ASSLLQTSGTYEQY,TRBJ2-7,TRBD2,TRBV27
ASSSYYEQY,TRBJ2-7,.,TRBV19
ASSEGGDSQPQH,TRBJ1-5,.,TRBV25-1
ASSGDNQPQH,TRBJ1-5,.,TRBV5-5
ASSSMNSYNEQF,TRBJ2-1,.,TRBV7-2
ASSPLSRNSPLH,TRBJ1-6,.,TRBV27
ASSLLMGNSPLH,TRBJ1-6,.,TRBV28
ASSDRLYNSPLH,TRBJ1-6,.,TRBV6-5
SVASGGRTDTQY,TRBJ2-3,.,TRBV29-1
ASSRYQETQY,TRBJ2-5,.,TRBV19
ASSRLSTYNEQF,TRBJ2-1,.,TRBV5-6
ASRPAPGGKGEKLF,TRBJ1-4,.,TRBV6-6
SASGGQGKNIQY,TRBJ2-4,.,TRBV29-1
ASSLGQGAYEQY,TRBJ2-7,TRBD1,TRBV11-1
ASSKAASCGGSYEQY,TRBJ2-7,.,TRBV21-1
ASSSRYEQY,TRBJ2-7,.,TRBV11-3
ASSYGLAGGREQF,TRBJ2-1,TRBD2,TRBV7-2
ASSFLLTDTQY,TRBJ2-3,.,TRBV7-3
ASSAGPSNQPQH,TRBJ1-5,.,TRBV6-5
ASSRTQGLTTEAF,TRBJ1-1,.,TRBV28
ASSPALLLGTEIEQY,TRBJ2-7,TRBD1,TRBV28
ATSRGTVGPPLH,TRBJ1-6,.,TRBV15
ASSYRQGAEAF,TRBJ1-1,TRBD1,TRBV7-2
ASSLGGDLNEKLF,TRBJ1-4,.,TRBV5-1
ASSRAGGAQETQY,TRBJ2-5,TRBD2,TRBV25-1
ASRAGQGEGEQY,TRBJ2-7,TRBD1,TRBV19
ASSPSRDRGRRAF,TRBJ1-1,TRBD1,TRBV18
ASSTPGAGATELF,TRBJ1-4,.,TRBV19
ASRGQGTYEQY,TRBJ2-7,TRBD1,TRBV7-2
SVERQILNTEAF,TRBJ1-1,.,TRBV29-1
ASSLGSPAGAQETQY,TRBJ2-5,TRBD2,TRBV7-2
ASSPAGVGEAF,TRBJ1-1,.,TRBV5-1
SVAGDYSQETQY,TRBJ2-5,TRBD2,TRBV29-1
ATGPAGGWTQY,TRBJ2-5,TRBD2,TRBV11-1
ASSDVGAPQH,TRBJ1-5,.,TRBV2
ASGPLQGAYNEQF,TRBJ2-1,TRBD1,TRBV12-5